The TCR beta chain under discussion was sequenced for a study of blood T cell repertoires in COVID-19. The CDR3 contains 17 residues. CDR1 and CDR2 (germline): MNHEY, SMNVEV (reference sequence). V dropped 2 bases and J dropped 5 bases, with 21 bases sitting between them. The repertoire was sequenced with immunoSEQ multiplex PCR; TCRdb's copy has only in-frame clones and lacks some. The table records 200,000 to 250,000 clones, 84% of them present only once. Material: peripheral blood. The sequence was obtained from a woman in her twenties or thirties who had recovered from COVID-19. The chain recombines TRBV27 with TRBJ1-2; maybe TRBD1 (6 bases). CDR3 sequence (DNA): TGTGCCAGCAGTTTACAATATTCGGTCGGGGGGCAGTATGGCTACACCTTC. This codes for CASSLQYSVGGQYGYTF.